A single TCR beta chain is shown here with its context. This entry belongs to a study of shared clonotypes between healthy human individuals. The V end was cut by 6 bases, the J end by 8 bases, with 14 bases between. This CDR3 has 12 amino acids. Germline V gene sequence: CDR1 MNHEY, CDR2 SMNVEV (reference sequence). The repertoire was sequenced with immunoSEQ multiplex PCR; TCRdb's copy has only in-frame clones and lacks some. Of hundreds of thousands of clones in the sample, about 95% were seen once. CD45RO-negative, CCR7-positively selected cells formed the naive CD8 fraction, excluding terminally differentiated effector memory CD45RA+ cells.

Sequencing used naive CD8+ T cells sorted from blood. The chain uses TRBV27 and TRBJ2-7, with TRBD1 as a possible D gene (6 bases). The receptor's source is a woman aged 25-40 years in good health. CDR3 in amino acids: CASSTHREQQYF. CDR3 nucleotide sequence: TGTGCCAGCAGCACCCACAGGGAACAGCAGTACTTC.